This T cell receptor (beta chain) stems from a study of T cells in Graves' hyperthyroidism and ophthalmopathy. Subjects aged 18 to 65 presented with newly diagnosed hyperthyroidism of less than 2 months' duration. General study points: A median 6.5 months before onset, the model predicted ophthalmopathy.

This CDR3 has 15 amino acids. The junction had 6 bases not matched to a gene; V was cut back by 0 bases and J by 5 bases. Germline lookup yields CDR1 SGHRS and CDR2 YFSETQ. For this clonotype: Its antigen is currently unknown.

There were TCR beta CDR3 regions amplified from RNA transcripts. During a first-round RT-PCR of the TCR CDR3, the HTBI primer set was used. TCRdb itself ran the multiplex PCR reads through MiXCR, one entry per CDR3 protein. Counted here are 530,000 or so distinct CDR3 sequences, 46% occurring once; the ten biggest clones make up more than 7.5%. This clonotype was sampled from a woman younger than 35 with Graves' hyperthyroidism. The sequencing input was peripheral blood or thyroid tissue (not recorded which). The rearrangement uses TRBV5-1 and TRBJ2-7; 9 nucleotides match TRBD2. The CDR3 sequence: CASSLGTSEEHEQYF. As DNA, the CDR3 is TGCGCCAGCAGCTTGGGGACTAGCGAGGAACACGAGCAGTACTTC.